This T cell receptor beta chain was identified during a study of T cell responses to AZD1222 COVID-19 vaccine (dated by TCRdb to the early 2020s). In terms of the full investigation: A total of 233 trial participants underwent TCR sequencing, of whom some 210 received two doses of AZD1222 and about 26 received two doses of the MenACWY control vaccine. Trial participants were enrolled by age into subgroups of 18-55, 56-69 and 70-plus years, and around 150, 28 and 57 TCR-sequenced participants, respectively, were included in these subgroups. Results the study describes overall, beyond this receptor: The whole spike protein was spanned by vaccine-associated CD4 TCRs, and dominant responses were seen in regions 160-218 and 743-854. Because no day 14 peak-response samples were available, the repertoires could be characterized only after the peak T cell response. Participants were mostly white British, with more females than males. The authors suggested clonal diversity may have been underestimated. In the small 56-69-year group, the increase in depth fell short of significance, most likely because of low power. Epitopes outside the regions mutated in the B.1.351 and B.1.1.7 variants were reportedly recognized by nearly half of the unique spike-specific TCRs. Only five to seven AZD1222 recipients were SARS-CoV-2 seropositive at baseline, limiting conclusions about previously exposed vaccinees. After two AZD1222 doses, both the breadth and the depth of spike-specific TCRs were significantly higher than at day 0 and than in MenACWY recipients.

The CDR3 regions of human TCRbeta chains were subjected to immunosequencing. In the original analysis: TCRs in the repertoires were matched against a reference library of SARS-CoV-2-specific TCRs that had been generated with the MIRA antigen-specificity platform. Breadth was defined as the fraction of unique TCRs that were SARS-CoV-2-associated, and depth was defined as the fraction of total T cells that were SARS-CoV-2-associated. Using the MIRA data, each spike-specific TCR was mapped to the spike region that the TCR reacts to and placed in a CD4 or CD8 class. Log10-transformed breadth and depth values were compared by one-way ANOVA with Sidak's multiple comparisons tests. TCRdb re-hosts the immuneACCESS table, in-frame sequences only. Its copies lack some clones; in the studies checked, an unresolved V gene accounts for under half of them, and the cause for the rest is not known. That table furnishes V, J and clone size, whereas the DNA furnished D and trimming. Recorded for this sample are around 160,000 clones; roughly 94% of them occurred a single time. The top ten clonotypes cover 1% to 1.5% of the sample.

In regard to this clone: It lacks a known antigen. There are no base qualities to consult, and no much larger clone falls within one base.

The time point label of this sample denotes: about 28 days (+/-7) after the second vaccine dose. AZD1222 recipients given second doses at about 4 weeks or at about 12 weeks were pooled, since spike-specific TCR depth and breadth were not found to differ between the two schedules. Samples from vaccinated people were obtained from the UK trials COV001 and COV002, which included a single-blind randomized controlled phase 2/3 trial of AZD1222 (ChAdOx1 nCoV-19) in healthy adults. Trial participant PBMC samples were collected at day 0 and day 28 after the second dose for TCRbeta chain sequencing. Reading from cysteine to phenylalanine, the CDR3 counts 15 amino acids. Only CDR3 DNA is held: 45 bases, read in frame from base 1. CDR1 SGHRS and CDR2 YFSETQ were looked up in the germline V gene. V loses 5 bases, J loses 3 bases, and the germline ends lie 16 bases apart.

The source was peripheral blood, collected 28 days after the second AZD1222 dose. This receptor was taken from an adult who received the AZD1222 COVID-19 vaccine. Recombination connected TRBV5-1 to TRBJ2-3, with the D gene call left open. The CDR3 region has the sequence CASSKTVGGTDTQYF. Here is the DNA: TGCGCCAGCAGTAAAACGGTTGGCGGTACAGATACGCAGTATTTT.